This TCR beta chain originates from a study of cytomegalovirus exposure and HLA in healthy donors. Turning to this clone: The antigen remains undetermined.

Vbeta (60) and Jbeta (13) primers were used in the PCR. Sequencing used immunoSEQ multiplex PCR; TCRdb keeps in-frame clones, though not all of them. The sample shows 200,000 to 300,000 clones, roughly 86% of them seen only once. General study points: Cytomegalovirus association was assigned to approximately 180 TCR beta chains. In a later analysis, an Asian-associated ancestry cluster reportedly showed fewer N-insertions than the roughly 650-donor mean. Most CMV-associated TCR beta chains appeared HLA-restricted in a later analysis.

When sampled, the donors appeared nominally healthy, though they likely had unrecorded immune exposures. CDR3 length: 17 residues. With V trimmed by 7 bases and J by 4 bases, 14 bases remained unmatched. The germline V gene has CDR1 MNHEY and CDR2 SMNVEV (reference sequence). The sequenced sample was PBMCs. The chain combines TRBV27 with TRBJ2-2; 8 positions agree with TRBD1. The sequence was obtained from a woman in her forties in good health and CMV-seropositive. The CDR3 nucleotides read TGTGCCAGCACTAAGCAGAATCGACAGGGGTCCACCGGGGAGCTGTTTTTT. Encoded protein: CASTKQNRQGSTGELFF.